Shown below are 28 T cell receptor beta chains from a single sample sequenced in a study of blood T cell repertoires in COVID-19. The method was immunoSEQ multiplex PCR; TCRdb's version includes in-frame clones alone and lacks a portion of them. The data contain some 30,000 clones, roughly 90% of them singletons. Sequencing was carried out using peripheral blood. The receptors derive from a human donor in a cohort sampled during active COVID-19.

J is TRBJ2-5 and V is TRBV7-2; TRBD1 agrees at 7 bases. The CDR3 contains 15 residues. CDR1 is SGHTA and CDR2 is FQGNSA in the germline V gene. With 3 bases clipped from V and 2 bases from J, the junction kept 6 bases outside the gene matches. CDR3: CASSLRGPTQETQYF. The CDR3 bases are TGTGCCAGCAGCTTGAGGGGGCCTACACAAGAGACCCAGTACTTC.

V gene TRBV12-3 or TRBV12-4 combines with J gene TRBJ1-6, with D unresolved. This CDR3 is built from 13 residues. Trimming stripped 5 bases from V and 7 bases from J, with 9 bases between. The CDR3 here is CASSKNINSPLHF. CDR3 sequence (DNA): TGTGCCAGCAGTAAAAACATCAATTCACCCCTCCACTTT.

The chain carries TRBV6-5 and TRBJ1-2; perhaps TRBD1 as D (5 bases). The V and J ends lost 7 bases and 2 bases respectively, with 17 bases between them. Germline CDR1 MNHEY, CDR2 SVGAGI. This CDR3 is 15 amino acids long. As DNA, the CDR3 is TGTGCCAGCATACCCCACGGGAGGGGAAACTATGGCTACACCTTC. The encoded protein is CASIPHGRGNYGYTF.

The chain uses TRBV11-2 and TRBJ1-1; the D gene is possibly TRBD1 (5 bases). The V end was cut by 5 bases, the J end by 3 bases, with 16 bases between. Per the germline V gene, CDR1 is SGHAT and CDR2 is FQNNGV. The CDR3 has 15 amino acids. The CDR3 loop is CASSLQGLWDTEAFF. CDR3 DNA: TGTGCCAGCAGCCTGCAGGGATTATGGGACACTGAAGCTTTCTTT.

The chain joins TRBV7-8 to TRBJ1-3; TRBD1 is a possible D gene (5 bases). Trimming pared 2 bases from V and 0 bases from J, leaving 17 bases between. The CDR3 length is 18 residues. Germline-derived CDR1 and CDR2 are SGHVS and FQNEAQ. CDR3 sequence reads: CASSLRREGTDSGNTIYF. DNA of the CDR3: TGTGCCAGCAGCTTAAGGCGGGAGGGGACGGACTCTGGAAACACCATATATTTT.

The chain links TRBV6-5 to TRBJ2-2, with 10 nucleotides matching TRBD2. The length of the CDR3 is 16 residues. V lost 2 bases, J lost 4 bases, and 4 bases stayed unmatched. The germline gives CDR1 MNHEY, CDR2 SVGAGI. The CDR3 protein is CASSYQRGGPTGELFF. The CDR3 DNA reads TGTGCCAGCAGTTACCAGCGGGGGGGCCCCACCGGGGAGCTGTTTTTT.

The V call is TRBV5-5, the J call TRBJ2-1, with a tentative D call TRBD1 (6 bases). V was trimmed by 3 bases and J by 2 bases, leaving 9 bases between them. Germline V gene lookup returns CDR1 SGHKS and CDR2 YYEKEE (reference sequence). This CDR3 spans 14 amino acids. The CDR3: CASSSPGAYNEQFF. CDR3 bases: TGTGCCAGCAGCTCCCCAGGGGCCTACAATGAGCAGTTCTTC.

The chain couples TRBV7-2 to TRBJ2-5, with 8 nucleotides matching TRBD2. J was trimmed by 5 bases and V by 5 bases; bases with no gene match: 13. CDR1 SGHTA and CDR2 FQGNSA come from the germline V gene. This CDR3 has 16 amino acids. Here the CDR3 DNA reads TGTGCCAGCAGCCCTATAGGGCGGGGGGCCGGGGAGACCCAGTACTTC. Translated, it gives CASSPIGRGAGETQYF.

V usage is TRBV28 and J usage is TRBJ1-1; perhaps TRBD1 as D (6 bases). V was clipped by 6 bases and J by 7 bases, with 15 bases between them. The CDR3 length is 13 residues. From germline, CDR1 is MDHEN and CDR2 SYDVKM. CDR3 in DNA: TGTGCCAGCAGGGCCGGGGGGGCGATTGAAGCTTTCTTT. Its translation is CASRAGGAIEAFF. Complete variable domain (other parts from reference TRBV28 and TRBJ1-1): DVKVTQSSRYLVKRTGEKVFLECVQDMDHENMFWYRQDPGLGLRLIYFSYDVKMKEKGDIPEGYSVSREKKERFSLILESASTNQTSMYLCASRAGGAIEAFFGQGTRLTVV.

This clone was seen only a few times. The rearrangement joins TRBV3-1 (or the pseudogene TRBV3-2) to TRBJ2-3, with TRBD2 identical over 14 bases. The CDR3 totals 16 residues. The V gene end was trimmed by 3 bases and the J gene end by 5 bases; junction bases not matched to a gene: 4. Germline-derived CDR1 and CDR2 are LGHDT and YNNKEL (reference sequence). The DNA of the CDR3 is TGTGCCAGCAGCCACCGCGGACTAGCGGGGGGAGATACGCAGTATTTT. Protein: CASSHRGLAGGDTQYF.

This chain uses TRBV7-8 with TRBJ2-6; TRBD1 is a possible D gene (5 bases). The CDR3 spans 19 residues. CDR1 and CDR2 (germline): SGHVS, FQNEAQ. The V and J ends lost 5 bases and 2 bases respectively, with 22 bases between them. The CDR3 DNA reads TGTGCCAGCAGCCCGCGTATTGGGCAGGGAACCCCTGGGGCCAACGTCCTGACTTTC. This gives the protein CASSPRIGQGTPGANVLTF.

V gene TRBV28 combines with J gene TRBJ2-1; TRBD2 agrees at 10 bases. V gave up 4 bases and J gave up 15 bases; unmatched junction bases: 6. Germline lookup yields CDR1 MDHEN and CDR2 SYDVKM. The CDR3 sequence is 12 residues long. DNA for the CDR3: TGTGCCAGCAGTTCCGGACTAGCGGTTCCGTTCTTC. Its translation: CASSSGLAVPFF.

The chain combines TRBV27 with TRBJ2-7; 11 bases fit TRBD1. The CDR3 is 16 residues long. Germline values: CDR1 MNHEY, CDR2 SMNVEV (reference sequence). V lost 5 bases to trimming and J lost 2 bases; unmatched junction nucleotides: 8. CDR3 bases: TGTGCCAGCAGTGCGAGCCGGGACAGGGGGGCCTACGAGCAGTACTTC. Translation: CASSASRDRGAYEQYF.

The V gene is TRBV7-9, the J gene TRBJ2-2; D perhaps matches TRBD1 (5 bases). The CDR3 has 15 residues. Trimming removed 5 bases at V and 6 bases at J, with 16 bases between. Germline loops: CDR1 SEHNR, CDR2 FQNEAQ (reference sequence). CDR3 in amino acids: CASSLPGGAAGELFF. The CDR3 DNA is TGTGCCAGCAGCCTCCCCGGTGGGGCTGCCGGGGAGCTGTTTTTT.

The CDR3, as DNA: TGTGCCAGTAGTATACAATGGCCCCCGACATATGGCTACACCTTC. Protein: CASSIQWPPTYGYTF. The chain has TRBV19 and TRBJ1-2; no reliable D call. Trimming took 2 bases from V and 5 from J, leaving 15 bases between them. This CDR3 has 15 amino acids. The germline V gene encodes CDR1 LNHDA and CDR2 SQIVND (reference sequence).

The DNA for the CDR3 is TGTGCCAGCAGTTACTCGAGACAGATATTTTCACCCCTCCACTTT. This encodes CASSYSRQIFSPLHF. The rearrangement joins TRBV6-5 to TRBJ1-6; the D gene is possibly TRBD1 (5 bases). CDR1 and CDR2 (germline): MNHEY, SVGAGI. Trimming left V 0 bases short and J 9 bases short, with 12 bases between. This CDR3 is 15 amino acids long.

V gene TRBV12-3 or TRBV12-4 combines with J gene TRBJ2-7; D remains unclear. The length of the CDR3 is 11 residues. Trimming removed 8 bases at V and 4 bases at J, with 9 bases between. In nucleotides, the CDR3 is TGTGCCAGCGGGCCTCGTTACGAGCAGTACTTC. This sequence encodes CASGPRYEQYF.

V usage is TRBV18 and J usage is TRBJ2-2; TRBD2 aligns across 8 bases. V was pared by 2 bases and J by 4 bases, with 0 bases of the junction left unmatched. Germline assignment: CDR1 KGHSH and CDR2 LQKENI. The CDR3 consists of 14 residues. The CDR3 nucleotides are TGTGCCAGCTCACCAGCGGGGGGCACCGGGGAGCTGTTTTTT. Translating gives CASSPAGGTGELFF.

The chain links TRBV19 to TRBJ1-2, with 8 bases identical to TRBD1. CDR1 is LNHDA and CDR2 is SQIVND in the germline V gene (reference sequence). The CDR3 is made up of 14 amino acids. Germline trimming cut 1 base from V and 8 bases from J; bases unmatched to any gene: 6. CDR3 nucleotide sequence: TGTGCCAGTAGTATAGGCCAGGGGGCGAGGGGCTACACCTTC. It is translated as CASSIGQGARGYTF. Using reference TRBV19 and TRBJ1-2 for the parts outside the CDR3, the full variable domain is DGGITQSPKYLFRKEGQNVTLSCEQNLNHDAMYWYRQDPGQGLRLIYYSQIVNDFQKGDIAEGYSVSREKKESFPLTVTSAQKNPTAFYLCASSIGQGARGYTFGSGTRLTVV.

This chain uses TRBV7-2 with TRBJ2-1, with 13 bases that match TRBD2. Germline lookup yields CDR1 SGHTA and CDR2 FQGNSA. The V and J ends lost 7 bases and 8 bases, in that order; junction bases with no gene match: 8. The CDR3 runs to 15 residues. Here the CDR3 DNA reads TGTGCCAGCAACCCTACTAGCGGGGGGGCCTATGAGCAGTTCTTC. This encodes CASNPTSGGAYEQFF.

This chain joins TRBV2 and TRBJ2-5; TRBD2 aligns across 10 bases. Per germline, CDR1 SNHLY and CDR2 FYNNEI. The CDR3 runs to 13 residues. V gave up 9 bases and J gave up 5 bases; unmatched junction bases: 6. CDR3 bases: TGTGCCAGTCAGCGGGGGGGCCGGGAGACCCAGTACTTC. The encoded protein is CASQRGGRETQYF.

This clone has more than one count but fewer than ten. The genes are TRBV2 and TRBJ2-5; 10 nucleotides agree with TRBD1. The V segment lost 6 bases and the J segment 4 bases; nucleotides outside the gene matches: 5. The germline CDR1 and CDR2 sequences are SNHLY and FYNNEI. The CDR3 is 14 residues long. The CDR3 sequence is CASSVDRGRETQYF. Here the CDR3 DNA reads TGTGCCAGCAGCGTCGACAGGGGGCGAGAGACCCAGTACTTC. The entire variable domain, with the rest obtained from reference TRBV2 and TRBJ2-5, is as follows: EPEVTQTPSHQVTQMGQEVILRCVPISNHLYFYWYRQILGQKVEFLVSFYNNEISEKSEIFDDQFSVERPDGSNFTLKIRSTKLEDSAMYFCASSVDRGRETQYFGPGTRLLVL.

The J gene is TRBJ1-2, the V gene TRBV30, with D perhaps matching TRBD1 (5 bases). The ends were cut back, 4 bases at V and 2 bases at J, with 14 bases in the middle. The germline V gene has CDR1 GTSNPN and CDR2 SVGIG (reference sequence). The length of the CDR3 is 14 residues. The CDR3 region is CAWKSGEVNYGYTF. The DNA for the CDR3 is TGTGCCTGGAAATCGGGGGAGGTGAACTATGGCTACACCTTC.

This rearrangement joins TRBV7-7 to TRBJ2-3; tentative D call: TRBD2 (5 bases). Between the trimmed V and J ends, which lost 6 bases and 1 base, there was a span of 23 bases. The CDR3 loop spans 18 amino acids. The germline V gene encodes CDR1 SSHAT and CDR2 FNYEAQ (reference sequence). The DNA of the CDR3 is TGTGCCAGCAGTCCCCTCCGTCCGGGAACCAGCGGCACAGATACGCAGTATTTT. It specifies CASSPLRPGTSGTDTQYF.

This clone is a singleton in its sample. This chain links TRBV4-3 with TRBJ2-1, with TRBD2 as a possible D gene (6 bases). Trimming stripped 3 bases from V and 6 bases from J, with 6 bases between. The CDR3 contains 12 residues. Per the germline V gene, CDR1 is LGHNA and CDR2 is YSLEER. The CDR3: CASSQGLNEQFF. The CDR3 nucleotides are TGCGCCAGCAGCCAGGGACTCAATGAGCAGTTCTTC.

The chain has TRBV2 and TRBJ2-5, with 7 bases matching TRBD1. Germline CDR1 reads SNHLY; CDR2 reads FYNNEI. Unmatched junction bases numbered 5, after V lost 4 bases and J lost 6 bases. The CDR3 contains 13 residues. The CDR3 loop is CASSVAGGKTQYF. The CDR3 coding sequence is TGTGCCAGCAGTGTAGCAGGGGGAAAGACCCAGTACTTC.

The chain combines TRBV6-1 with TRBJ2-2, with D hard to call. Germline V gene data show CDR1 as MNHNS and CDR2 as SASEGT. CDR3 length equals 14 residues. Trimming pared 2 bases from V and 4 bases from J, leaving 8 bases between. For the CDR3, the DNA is TGTGCCAGCAGTGAACAGGTGACCACCGGGGAGCTGTTTTTT. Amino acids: CASSEQVTTGELFF.

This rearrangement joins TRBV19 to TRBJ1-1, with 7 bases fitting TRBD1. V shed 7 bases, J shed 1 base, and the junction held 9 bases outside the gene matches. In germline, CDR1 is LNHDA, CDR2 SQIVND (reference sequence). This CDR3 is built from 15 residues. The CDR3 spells CASTLPAGGNTEAFF. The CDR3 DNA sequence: TGTGCCAGTACCCTTCCGGCAGGGGGGAACACTGAAGCTTTCTTT.